Listed here are 14 T cell receptor beta chains from one sample, sequenced in a study of identical twins. TCRdb reprocessed the 5' RACE reads via MiXCR and lists one record per CDR3 protein. The data contain 1.5 million to 2 million distinct CDR3 sequences, less than 40% of them singletons. The specimen sequenced was cord blood. All receptors derive from a newborn girl in good health.

This clonotype was seen only a few times. This chain uses TRBV7-9 with TRBJ2-5; the match to TRBD2 covers 12 bases. The CDR3 runs to 16 residues. V lost 5 bases to trimming and J lost 4 bases; unmatched junction nucleotides: 8. Germline V gene lookup returns CDR1 SEHNR and CDR2 FQNEAQ (reference sequence). CDR3 sequence reads: CASSATSGRKLETQYF. Written as DNA, the CDR3 is TGTGCCAGCAGCGCAACTAGCGGGAGGAAATTAGAGACCCAGTACTTC.

This clonotype was found many times. The chain combines TRBV20-1 with TRBJ2-3, with unresolved D. V lost 6 bases and J lost 0, with 13 bases in between. Per germline, CDR1 DFQATT and CDR2 SNEGSKA (reference sequence). The CDR3 covers 14 residues. CDR3: CSAPRGASTDTQYF. CDR3 DNA: TGCAGTGCCCCTCGCGGCGCGAGCACAGATACGCAGTATTTT.

This clonotype was picked up a small number of times. The gene calls are TRBV6-5 and TRBJ2-4; D is possibly TRBD2 (6 bases). The J call may be incorrect, as the DNA end agrees better with TRBJ2-7. The CDR3 sequence is 13 residues long. The V gene's germline CDR1 is MNHEY and CDR2 SVGAGI. CDR3 bases: TGTGCCAGCAGTTACTCGACGCGGGGCGAGCAGTACTTC. Translating gives CASSYSTRGEQYF.

This clonotype has a handful of counts. The chain uses TRBV3-1 and TRBJ1-6; a possible D gene is TRBD1 (6 bases). The germline V and J ends were trimmed by 1 base and 7 bases, with 8 bases remaining between them. There are 14 residues in the CDR3. Germline V gives CDR1 LGHDT, CDR2 YNNKEL (reference sequence). This CDR3 is CASSQGTVNSPLHF. The CDR3 nucleotides read TGTGCCAGCAGCCAAGGGACAGTAAATTCACCCCTCCACTTT.

This clonotype was recorded a few times. A much larger clonotype is one base distant, so this may be a read error. V is TRBV7-2 and J is TRBJ2-1; 11 nucleotides line up with TRBD1. Looked up from germline, CDR1 is SGHTA and CDR2 is FQGNSA. Germline trimming cut 3 bases from V and 5 bases from J; bases unmatched to any gene: 3. This CDR3 contains 15 residues. CDR3 DNA sequence: TGTGCCAGCAGCTTTAGGACAGGGGGCAACAATGAGCAGTTCTTC. As protein: CASSFRTGGNNEQFF.

This sequence joins TRBV5-1 and TRBJ2-3; the D gene is possibly TRBD2 (6 bases). Trimming removed 7 bases from V and 1 base from J, with 13 bases in between. The germline CDR1 and CDR2 sequences are SGHRS and YFSETQ. The CDR3 runs to 14 residues. CDR3 in DNA: TGCGCCAGCGTTCGATCTAGCGGCACAGATACGCAGTATTTT. Translating gives CASVRSSGTDTQYF.

The V gene is TRBV12-3 or TRBV12-4, the J gene TRBJ2-7; no clear D. V dropped 5 bases and J dropped 7 bases, with 12 bases sitting between them. This CDR3 has 12 residues. The CDR3 DNA follows: TGTGCCAGCAGTGCGGTCGTCGGTGAGCAGTACTTC. This encodes CASSAVVGEQYF.

This clonotype was detected only a few times. The rearrangement joins TRBV2 to TRBJ1-1; D call uncertain. Germline CDR1 SNHLY, CDR2 FYNNEI. V gave up 9 bases and J gave up 8 bases, with 19 bases separating them. The CDR3 runs to 13 residues. CDR3 residues: CARINLGGPEAFF. The CDR3 DNA reads TGTGCCAGAATTAATTTGGGAGGACCAGAAGCTTTCTTT.

This clonotype was detected many times. The chain couples TRBV20-1 to TRBJ2-3; TRBD2 aligns across 10 bases. The germline CDR1 and CDR2 sequences are DFQATT and SNEGSKA (reference sequence). The ends lost 5 bases at V and 1 base at J; junction bases unmatched: 3. There are 14 residues in the CDR3. Here the CDR3 reads CSAATSGGTDTQYF. CDR3 in DNA: TGCAGTGCTGCAACTAGCGGGGGCACAGATACGCAGTATTTT.

V is TRBV4-2 and J is TRBJ2-3; no definite D call. Trimming shortened V by 3 bases and J by 1 base, and 8 bases separated the two germline ends. The CDR3 has 14 residues. Germline assignment: CDR1 LGHNA and CDR2 YNFKEQ. CDR3 in DNA: TGTGCCAGCAGCCATCCCCGATGCACAGATACGCAGTATTTT. This codes for CASSHPRCTDTQYF.

This clonotype was picked up a small number of times. J is TRBJ1-1 and V is TRBV11-3, with D unclear. The CDR3 loop spans 13 amino acids. V lost 0 bases and J 3 bases, leaving 5 bases between the germline ends. Germline loops: CDR1 SGHNT, CDR2 YENEEA. This chain's CDR3 is CASSLDPDTEAFF. As DNA, the CDR3 is TGTGCCAGCAGCTTAGATCCGGACACTGAAGCTTTCTTT.

This clonotype was seen only a few times. The chain links TRBV28 to TRBJ2-3; D not certain. Trimming took 5 bases from V and 4 from J, leaving 16 bases between them. Germline CDR1 MDHEN, CDR2 SYDVKM. The CDR3 extends over 15 amino acids. In DNA form, the CDR3 reads TGTGCCAGCAGTAGTCCCCAGGAGATGGCAGATACGCAGTATTTT. It encodes CASSSPQEMADTQYF.

The chain employs TRBV29-1 and TRBJ2-7, with unresolved D. CDR1 and CDR2 from the germline V gene are SQVTM and ANQGSEA. The CDR3 has 13 amino acids. Trimming shortened V by 5 bases and J by 3 bases, and 14 bases separated the two germline ends. In DNA form, the CDR3 reads TGCAGCGTTACGGGCCCGATTAACTACGAGCAGTACTTC. Translated, it gives CSVTGPINYEQYF.

The V and J genes are TRBV4-2 and TRBJ2-1; a possible D gene is TRBD2 (6 bases). Germline assignment: CDR1 LGHNA and CDR2 YNFKEQ. The CDR3 is made up of 16 amino acids. The V end was cut by 1 base, the J end by 3 bases, with 13 bases between. The CDR3, as DNA: TGTGCCAGCAGCCAAGGGGACTCGTGGATCTACAATGAGCAGTTCTTC. Encoded protein: CASSQGDSWIYNEQFF.